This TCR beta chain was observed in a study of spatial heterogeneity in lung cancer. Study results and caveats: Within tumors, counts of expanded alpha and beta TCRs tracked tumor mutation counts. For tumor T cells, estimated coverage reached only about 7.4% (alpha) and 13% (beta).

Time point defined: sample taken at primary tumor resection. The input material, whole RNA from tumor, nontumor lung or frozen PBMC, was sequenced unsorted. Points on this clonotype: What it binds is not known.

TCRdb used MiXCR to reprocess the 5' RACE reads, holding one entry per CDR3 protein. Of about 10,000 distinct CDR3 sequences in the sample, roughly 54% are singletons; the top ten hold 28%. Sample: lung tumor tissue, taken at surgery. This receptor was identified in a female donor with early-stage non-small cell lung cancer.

CDR3 DNA: TGCAGCGTTGAACTGGGGGTTGCCAAAAACATTCAGTACTTC. Its protein product is CSVELGVAKNIQYF. J is TRBJ2-4 and V is TRBV29-1; D tentatively reads TRBD1 or TRBD2 (5 bases each). V dropped 2 bases and J dropped 1 base, with 9 bases sitting between them. Germline-derived CDR1 and CDR2 are SQVTM and ANQGSEA. This CDR3 is built from 14 residues.